This record concerns one T cell receptor (beta chain) sequence. Primers used in a second PCR of about 7 to 11 cycles were a sample-barcoded 5' primer and a J-beta primer mix. Every cDNA molecule carried a tag from a template-switch adaptor bearing 12 random nucleotides. A single record per CDR3 protein comes from TCRdb applying MiXCR to the 5' RACE reads. The data show 1.5 million to 2 million distinct CDR3 sequences, about 31% seen once. The germline gives CDR1 DFQATT, CDR2 SNEGSKA (reference sequence). V lost 6 bases to trimming and J lost 0 bases, with 21 bases between them. The CDR3 is 17 amino acids. Each donor had 8 to 10 milliliters of peripheral blood drawn. Isolation yielded PBMCs, at least 7 million per sample, in every case. These data are taken from a study of blood T cells in healthy people across ages.

This receptor was identified in a woman aged 25-40 years in good health. This rearrangement joins TRBV20-1 to TRBJ1-5; perhaps TRBD1 as D (5 bases). Sequences were obtained from blood. The CDR3 here is CSAFRDREGYSNQPQHF. The CDR3, as DNA: TGCAGTGCATTCCGGGACCGGGAGGGGTATAGCAATCAGCCCCAGCATTTT.